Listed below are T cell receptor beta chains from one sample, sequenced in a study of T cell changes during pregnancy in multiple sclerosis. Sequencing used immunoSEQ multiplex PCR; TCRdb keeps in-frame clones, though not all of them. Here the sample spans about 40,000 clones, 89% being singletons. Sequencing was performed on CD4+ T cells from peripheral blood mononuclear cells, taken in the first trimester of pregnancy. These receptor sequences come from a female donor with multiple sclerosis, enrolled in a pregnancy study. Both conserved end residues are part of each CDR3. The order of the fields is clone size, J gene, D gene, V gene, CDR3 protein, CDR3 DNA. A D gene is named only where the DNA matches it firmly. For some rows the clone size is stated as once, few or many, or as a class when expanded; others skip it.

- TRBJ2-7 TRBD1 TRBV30 CAWRLTGPPGRQYF TGTGCCTGGAGGCTGACAGGGCCACCGGGAAGGCAGTACTTC
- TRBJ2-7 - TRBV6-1 CASSDPQGPEQYF TGTGCCAGCAGTGACCCACAGGGTCCCGAGCAGTACTTC
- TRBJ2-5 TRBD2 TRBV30 CAWSWRGAGETQYF TGTGCCTGGAGCTGGCGGGGGGCCGGGGAGACCCAGTACTTC
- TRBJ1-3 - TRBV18 CASSPGGSGNTIYF TGTGCCAGCTCACCAGGAGGGTCTGGAAACACCATATATTTT
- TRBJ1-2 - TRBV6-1 CASRDSRYTF TGTGCCAGCAGGGACAGTCGCTACACCTTC
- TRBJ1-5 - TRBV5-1 CASSARPGNNQPQHF TGCGCCAGCAGCGCGCGTCCAGGGAACAATCAGCCCCAGCATTTT
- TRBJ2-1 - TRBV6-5 CASSYKEGSSEQFF TGTGCCAGCAGTTACAAAGAGGGCTCGAGTGAGCAGTTCTTC
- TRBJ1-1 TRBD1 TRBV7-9 CASSIRTGSNPEAFF TGTGCCAGCAGCATAAGGACAGGGTCGAACCCTGAAGCTTTCTTT
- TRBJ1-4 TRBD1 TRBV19 CASSRPGTGQEKLFF TGTGCCAGTAGCAGGCCCGGGACAGGGCAAGAAAAACTGTTTTTT
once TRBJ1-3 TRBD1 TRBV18 CASSPRGQGAGNTIYF TGTGCCAGCTCACCACGGGGACAGGGGGCTGGAAACACCATATATTTT
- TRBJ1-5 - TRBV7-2 CASSPHRGWDQPQHF TGTGCCAGCAGCCCACACCGGGGGTGGGATCAGCCCCAGCATTTT
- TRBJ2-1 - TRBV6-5 CASSPPSYNEQFF TGTGCCAGCAGTCCGCCGAGCTACAATGAGCAGTTCTTC
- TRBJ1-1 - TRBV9 CASSVGSQEAEAFF TGTGCCAGCAGCGTAGGCTCCCAGGAGGCTGAAGCTTTCTTT
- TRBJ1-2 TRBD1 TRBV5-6 CASSLRDSLYGYTF TGTGCCAGCAGCTTGAGGGACAGCCTCTATGGCTACACCTTC
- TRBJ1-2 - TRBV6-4 CASSEFAGDGYTF TGTGCCAGCAGTGAGTTCGCGGGTGACGGCTACACCTTC
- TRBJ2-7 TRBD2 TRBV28 CASSLGTNQGEQYF TGTGCCAGCAGTCTAGGGACTAATCAAGGCGAGCAGTACTTC
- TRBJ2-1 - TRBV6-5 CASSNRGPDNEQFF TGTGCCAGCAGTAACCGCGGGCCCGACAATGAGCAGTTCTTC
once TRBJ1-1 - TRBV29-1 CSAERPENTEAFF TGCAGCGCGGAGAGACCAGAGAACACTGAAGCTTTCTTT
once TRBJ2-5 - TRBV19 CASSHTGKQETQYF TGTGCCAGTAGTCACACAGGGAAGCAAGAGACCCAGTACTTC
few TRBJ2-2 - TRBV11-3 CASSLEQGGTANTGELFF TGTGCCAGCAGCTTAGAACAGGGGGGGACAGCGAACACCGGGGAGCTGTTTTTT
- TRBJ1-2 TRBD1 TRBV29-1 CSATTGSYGYTF TGCAGCGCTACGACAGGGAGCTATGGCTACACCTTC
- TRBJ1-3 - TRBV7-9 CASSLRTLGNTIYF TGTGCCAGCAGCCTAAGGACACTTGGAAACACCATATATTTT
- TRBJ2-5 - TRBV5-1 CASSLEGDQETQYF TGCGCCAGCAGCTTGGAGGGGGACCAAGAGACCCAGTACTTC
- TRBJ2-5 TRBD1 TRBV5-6 CASSLLQGAEETQYF TGTGCCAGCAGCTTGTTACAGGGGGCAGAAGAGACCCAGTACTTC